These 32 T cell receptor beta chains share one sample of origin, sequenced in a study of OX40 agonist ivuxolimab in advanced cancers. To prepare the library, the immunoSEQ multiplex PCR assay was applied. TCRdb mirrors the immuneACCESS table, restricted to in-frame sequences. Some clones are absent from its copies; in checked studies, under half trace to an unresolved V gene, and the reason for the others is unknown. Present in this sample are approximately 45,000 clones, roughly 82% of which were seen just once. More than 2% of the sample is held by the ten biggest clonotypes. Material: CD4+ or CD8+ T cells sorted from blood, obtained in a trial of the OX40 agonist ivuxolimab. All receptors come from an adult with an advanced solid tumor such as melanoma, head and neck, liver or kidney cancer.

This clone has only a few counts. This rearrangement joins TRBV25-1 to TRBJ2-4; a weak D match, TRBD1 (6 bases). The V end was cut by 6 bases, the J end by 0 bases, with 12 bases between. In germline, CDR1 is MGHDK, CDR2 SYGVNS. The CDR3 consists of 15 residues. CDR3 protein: CASRGDKLAKNIQYF. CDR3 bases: TGTGCCAGCAGAGGGGACAAACTAGCCAAAAACATTCAGTACTTC.

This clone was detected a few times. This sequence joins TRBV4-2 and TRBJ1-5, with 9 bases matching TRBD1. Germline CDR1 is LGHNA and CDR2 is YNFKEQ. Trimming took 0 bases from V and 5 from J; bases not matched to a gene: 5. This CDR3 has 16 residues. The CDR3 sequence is CASSQDDRGGDQPQHF. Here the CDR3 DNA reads TGTGCCAGCAGCCAAGATGACAGGGGGGGTGATCAGCCCCAGCATTTT.

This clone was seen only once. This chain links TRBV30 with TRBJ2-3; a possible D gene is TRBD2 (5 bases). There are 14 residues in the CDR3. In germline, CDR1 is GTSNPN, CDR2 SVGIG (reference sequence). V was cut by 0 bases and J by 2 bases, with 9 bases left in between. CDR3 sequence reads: CAWSVGAATDTQYF. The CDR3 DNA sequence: TGTGCCTGGAGTGTAGGAGCGGCCACAGATACGCAGTATTTT. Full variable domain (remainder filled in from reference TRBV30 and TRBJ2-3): SQTIHQWPATLVQPVGSPLSLECTVEGTSNPNLYWYRQAAGRGLQLLFYSVGIGQISSEVPQNLSASRPQDRQFILSSKKLLLSDSGFYLCAWSVGAATDTQYFGPGTRLTVL.

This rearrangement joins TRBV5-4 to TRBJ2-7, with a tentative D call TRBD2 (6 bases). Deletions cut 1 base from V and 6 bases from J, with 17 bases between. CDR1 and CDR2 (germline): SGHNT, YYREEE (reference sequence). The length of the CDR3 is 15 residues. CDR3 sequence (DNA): TGTGCCAGCAGCTTGCTTGGGGGGATAGGAGGCGAGCAGTACTTC. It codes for CASSLLGGIGGEQYF.

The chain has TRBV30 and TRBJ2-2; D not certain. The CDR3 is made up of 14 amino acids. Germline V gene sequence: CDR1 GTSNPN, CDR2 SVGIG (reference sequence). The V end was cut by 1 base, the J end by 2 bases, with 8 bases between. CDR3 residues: CAWSDQYNTGELFF. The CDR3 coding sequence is TGTGCCTGGAGTGACCAGTATAACACCGGGGAGCTGTTTTTT.

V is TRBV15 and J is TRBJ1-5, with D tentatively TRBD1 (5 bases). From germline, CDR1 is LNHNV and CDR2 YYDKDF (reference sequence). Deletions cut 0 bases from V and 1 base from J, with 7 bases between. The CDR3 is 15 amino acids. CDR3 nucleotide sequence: TGTGCCACCAGCAGAGATAAGGGGAGCAATCAGCCCCAGCATTTT. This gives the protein CATSRDKGSNQPQHF.

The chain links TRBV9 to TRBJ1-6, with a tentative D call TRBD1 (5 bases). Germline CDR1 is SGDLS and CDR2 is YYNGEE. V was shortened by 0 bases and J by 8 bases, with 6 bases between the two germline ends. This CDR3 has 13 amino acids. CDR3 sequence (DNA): TGTGCCAGCAGCGTAGTGGGGGATTCACCCCTCCACTTT. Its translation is CASSVVGDSPLHF.

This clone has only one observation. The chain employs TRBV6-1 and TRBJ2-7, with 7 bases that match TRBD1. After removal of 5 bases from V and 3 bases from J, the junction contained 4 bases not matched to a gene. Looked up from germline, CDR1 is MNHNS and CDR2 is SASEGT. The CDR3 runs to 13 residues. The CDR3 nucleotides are TGTGCCAGCAGTAAGGGACAGTTCTACGAGCAGTACTTC. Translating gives CASSKGQFYEQYF.

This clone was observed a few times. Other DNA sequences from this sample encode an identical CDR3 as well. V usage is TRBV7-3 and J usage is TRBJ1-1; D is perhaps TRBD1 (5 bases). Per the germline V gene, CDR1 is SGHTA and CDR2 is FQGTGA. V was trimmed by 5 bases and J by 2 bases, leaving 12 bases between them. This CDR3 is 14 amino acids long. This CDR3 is CASSPGPENTEAFF. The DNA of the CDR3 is TGTGCCAGCAGCCCGGGACCGGAAAACACTGAAGCTTTCTTT.

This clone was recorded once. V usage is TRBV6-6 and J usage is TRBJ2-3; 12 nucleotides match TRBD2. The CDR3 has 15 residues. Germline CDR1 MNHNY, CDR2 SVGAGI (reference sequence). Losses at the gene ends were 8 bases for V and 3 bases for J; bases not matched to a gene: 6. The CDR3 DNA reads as TGTGCCAGCCGCCCTCTAGCGGGGGGGACAGATACGCAGTATTTT. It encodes CASRPLAGGTDTQYF.

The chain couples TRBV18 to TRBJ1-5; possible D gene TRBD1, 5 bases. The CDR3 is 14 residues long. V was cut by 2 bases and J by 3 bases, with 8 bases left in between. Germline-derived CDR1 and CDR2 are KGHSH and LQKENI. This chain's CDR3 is CASSPKTVNQPQHF. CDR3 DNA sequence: TGTGCCAGCTCACCAAAGACAGTCAATCAGCCCCAGCATTTT. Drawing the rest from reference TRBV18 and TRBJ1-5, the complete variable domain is NAGVMQNPRHLVRRRGQEARLRCSPMKGHSHVYWYRQLPEEGLKFMVYLQKENIIDESGMPKERFSAEFPKEGPSILRIQQVVRGDSAAYFCASSPKTVNQPQHFGDGTRLSIL.

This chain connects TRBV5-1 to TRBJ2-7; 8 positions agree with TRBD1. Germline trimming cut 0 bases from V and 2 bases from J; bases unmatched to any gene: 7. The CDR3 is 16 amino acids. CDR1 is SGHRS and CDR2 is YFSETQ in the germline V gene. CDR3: CASSLAVQGAAYEQYF. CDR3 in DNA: TGCGCCAGCAGCTTGGCAGTCCAGGGGGCGGCCTACGAGCAGTACTTC.

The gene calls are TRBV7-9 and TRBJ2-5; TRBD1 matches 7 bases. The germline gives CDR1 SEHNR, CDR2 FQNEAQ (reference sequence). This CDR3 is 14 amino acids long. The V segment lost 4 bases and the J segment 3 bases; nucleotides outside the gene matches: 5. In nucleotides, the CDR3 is TGTGCCAGCAGCTCCAGACAGGGCAAAGAGACCCAGTACTTC. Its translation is CASSSRQGKETQYF.

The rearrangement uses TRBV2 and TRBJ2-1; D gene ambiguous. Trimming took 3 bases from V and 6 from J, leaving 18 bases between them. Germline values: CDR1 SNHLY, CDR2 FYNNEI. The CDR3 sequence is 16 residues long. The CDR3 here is CASSDIGSWNGNEQFF. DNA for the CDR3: TGTGCCAGCAGTGACATAGGCAGCTGGAATGGCAATGAGCAGTTCTTC.

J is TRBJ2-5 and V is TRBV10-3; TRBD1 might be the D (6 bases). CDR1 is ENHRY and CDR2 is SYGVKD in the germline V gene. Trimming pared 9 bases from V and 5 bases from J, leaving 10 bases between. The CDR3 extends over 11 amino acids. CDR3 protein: CAIGQGETQYF. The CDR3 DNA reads TGTGCCATAGGGCAGGGGGAGACCCAGTACTTC.

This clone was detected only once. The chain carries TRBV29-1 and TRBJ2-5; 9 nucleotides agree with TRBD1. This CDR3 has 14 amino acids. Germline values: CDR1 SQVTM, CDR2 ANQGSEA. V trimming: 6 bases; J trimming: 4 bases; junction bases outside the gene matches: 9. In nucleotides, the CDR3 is TGCAGCGTGGCCGGACAGGGGTGGGGAGAGACCCAGTACTTC. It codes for CSVAGQGWGETQYF. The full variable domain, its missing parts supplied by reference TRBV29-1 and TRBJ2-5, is SAVISQKPSRDICQRGTSLTIQCQVDSQVTMMFWYRQQPGQSLTLIATANQGSEATYESGFVIDKFPISRPNLTFSTLTVSNMSPEDSSIYLCSVAGQGWGETQYFGPGTRLLVL.

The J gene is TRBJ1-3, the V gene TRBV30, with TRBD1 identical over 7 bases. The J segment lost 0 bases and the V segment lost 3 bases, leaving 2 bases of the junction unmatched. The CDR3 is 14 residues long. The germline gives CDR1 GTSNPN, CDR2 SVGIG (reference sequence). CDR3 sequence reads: CAWSTGASGNTIYF. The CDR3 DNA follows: TGTGCCTGGAGCACAGGGGCCTCTGGAAACACCATATATTTT.

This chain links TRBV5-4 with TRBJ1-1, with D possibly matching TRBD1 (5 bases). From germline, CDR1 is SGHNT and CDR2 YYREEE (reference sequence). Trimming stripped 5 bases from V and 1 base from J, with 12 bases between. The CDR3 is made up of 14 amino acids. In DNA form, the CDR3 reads TGTGCCAGCAGTCTAGTAGGACAGAACACTGAAGCTTTCTTT. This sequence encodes CASSLVGQNTEAFF.

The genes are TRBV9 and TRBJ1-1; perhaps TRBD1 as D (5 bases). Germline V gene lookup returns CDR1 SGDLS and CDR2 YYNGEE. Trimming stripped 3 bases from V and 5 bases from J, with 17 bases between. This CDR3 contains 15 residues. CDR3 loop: CASSAVNVGGTEAFF. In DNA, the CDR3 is TGTGCCAGCAGCGCGGTGAATGTGGGGGGGACTGAAGCTTTCTTT.

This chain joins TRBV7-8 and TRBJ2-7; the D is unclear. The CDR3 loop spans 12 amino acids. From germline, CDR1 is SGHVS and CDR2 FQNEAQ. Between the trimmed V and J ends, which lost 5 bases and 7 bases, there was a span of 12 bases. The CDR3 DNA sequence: TGTGCCAGCAGCCCTGGCGGTCATGAGCAGTACTTC. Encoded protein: CASSPGGHEQYF.

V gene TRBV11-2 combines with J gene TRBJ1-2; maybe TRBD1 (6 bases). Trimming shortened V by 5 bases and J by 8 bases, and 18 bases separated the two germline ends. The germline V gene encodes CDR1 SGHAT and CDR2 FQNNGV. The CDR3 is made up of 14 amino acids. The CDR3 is CASSLLGGAYGYTF. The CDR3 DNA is TGTGCCAGCAGCCTCCTCGGGGGGGCCTACGGCTACACCTTC.

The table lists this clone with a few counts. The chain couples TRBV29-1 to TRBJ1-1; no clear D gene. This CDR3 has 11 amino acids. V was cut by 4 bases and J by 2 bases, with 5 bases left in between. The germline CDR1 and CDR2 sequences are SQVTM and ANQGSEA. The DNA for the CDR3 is TGCAGCGTTGGGGTAAACACTGAAGCTTTCTTT. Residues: CSVGVNTEAFF.

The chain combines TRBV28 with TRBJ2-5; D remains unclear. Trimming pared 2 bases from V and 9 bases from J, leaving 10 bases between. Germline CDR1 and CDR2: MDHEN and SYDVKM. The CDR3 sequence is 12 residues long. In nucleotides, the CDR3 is TGTGCCAGCAGTTTAGTTCGTTGGGCCCAGTACTTC. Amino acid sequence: CASSLVRWAQYF.

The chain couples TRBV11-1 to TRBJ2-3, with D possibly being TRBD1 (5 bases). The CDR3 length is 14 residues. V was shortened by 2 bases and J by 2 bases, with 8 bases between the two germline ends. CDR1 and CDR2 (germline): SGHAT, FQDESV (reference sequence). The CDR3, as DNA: TGTGCCAGCAGCTTACAAGGGGACACAGATACGCAGTATTTT. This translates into CASSLQGDTDTQYF.

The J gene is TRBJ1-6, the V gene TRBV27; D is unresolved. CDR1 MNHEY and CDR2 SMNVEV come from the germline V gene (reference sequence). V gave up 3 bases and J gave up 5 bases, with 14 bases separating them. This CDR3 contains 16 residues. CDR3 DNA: TGTGCCAGCAGTTTGTGGGCCGTCAGTAATAATTCACCCCTCCACTTT. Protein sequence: CASSLWAVSNNSPLHF.

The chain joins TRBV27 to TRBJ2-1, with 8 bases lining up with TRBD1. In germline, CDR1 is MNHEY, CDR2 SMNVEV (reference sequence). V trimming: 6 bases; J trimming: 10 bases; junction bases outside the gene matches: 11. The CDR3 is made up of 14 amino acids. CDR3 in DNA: TGTGCCAGCAGCGGACAGGGCCTAATACTCGAGCAGTTCTTC. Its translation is CASSGQGLILEQFF.

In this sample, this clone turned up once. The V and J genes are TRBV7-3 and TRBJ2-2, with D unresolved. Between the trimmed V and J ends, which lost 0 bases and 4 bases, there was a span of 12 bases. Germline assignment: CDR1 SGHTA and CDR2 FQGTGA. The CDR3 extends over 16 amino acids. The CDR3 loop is CASSLTPRAGTGELFF. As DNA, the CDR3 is TGTGCCAGCAGCTTAACTCCTAGGGCCGGCACCGGGGAGCTGTTTTTT. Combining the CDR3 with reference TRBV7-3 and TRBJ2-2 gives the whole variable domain GAGVSQTPSNKVTEKGKYVELRCDPISGHTALYWYRQSLGQGPEFLIYFQGTGAADDSGLPNDRFFAVRPEGSVSTLKIQRTERGDSAVYLCASSLTPRAGTGELFFGEGSRLTVL.

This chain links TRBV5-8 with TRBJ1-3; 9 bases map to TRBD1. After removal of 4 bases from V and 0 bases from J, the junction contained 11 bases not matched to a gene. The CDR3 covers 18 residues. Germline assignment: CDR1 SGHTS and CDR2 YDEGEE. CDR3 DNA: TGTGCCAGCAGCCCGGGACAGGGAGAATTTGGCTCTGGAAACACCATATATTTT. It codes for CASSPGQGEFGSGNTIYF.

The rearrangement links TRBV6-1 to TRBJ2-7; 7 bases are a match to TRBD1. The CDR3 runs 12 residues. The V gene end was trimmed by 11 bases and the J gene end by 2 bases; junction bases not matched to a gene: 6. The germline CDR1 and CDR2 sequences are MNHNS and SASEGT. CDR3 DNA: TGTGCCGGAAGGGACAGAACCTACGAGCAGTACTTC. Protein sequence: CAGRDRTYEQYF.

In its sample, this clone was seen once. The CDR3 sequence: CASRPSRGSGNEQYF. The CDR3 DNA is TGTGCCAGCAGACCCTCACGGGGTTCGGGCAACGAGCAGTACTTC. The V call is TRBV28, the J call TRBJ2-7, with D possibly being TRBD2 (5 bases). The CDR3 is 15 amino acids. The germline V gene has CDR1 MDHEN and CDR2 SYDVKM. The V end lost 6 bases, the J end lost 5 bases, and 20 bases lay between the germline ends.

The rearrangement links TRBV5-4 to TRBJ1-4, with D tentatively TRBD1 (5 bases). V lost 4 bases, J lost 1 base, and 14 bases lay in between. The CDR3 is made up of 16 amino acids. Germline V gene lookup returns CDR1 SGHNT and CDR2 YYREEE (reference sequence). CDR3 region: CASSPEGLLTNEKLFF. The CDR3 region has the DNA TGTGCCAGCAGCCCGGAGGGGTTACTAACTAATGAAAAACTGTTTTTT.

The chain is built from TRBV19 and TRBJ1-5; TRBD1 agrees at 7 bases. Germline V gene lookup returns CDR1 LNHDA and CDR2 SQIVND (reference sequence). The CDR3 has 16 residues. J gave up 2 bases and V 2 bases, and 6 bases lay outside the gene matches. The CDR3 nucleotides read TGTGCCAGTAGTATAAGCACAGGGGAGCGCAATCAGCCCCAGCATTTT. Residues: CASSISTGERNQPQHF.